This record covers a single T cell receptor beta chain. Antigen specificity is unknown. The data are from a study of OX40 agonist ivuxolimab in advanced cancers. Some clones are missing from TCRdb's copy, which holds only in-frame ones; the method was immunoSEQ multiplex PCR. This table holds more than 100,000 clones, 75% to 95% found once. Broader study findings: Among the lowest levels of clonal expansion were found in partial responders at 0.1-3.0 mg/kg.

CDR1 is MGHDK and CDR2 is SYGVNS in the germline V gene. Trimming removed 5 bases at V and 8 bases at J, with 21 bases between. This CDR3 comprises 15 residues. Autoimmune disease history or systemic immunosuppression was exclusionary. Peripheral blood came from all dose cohorts at three timepoints. The sequencing used CD4+ or CD8+ T cells sorted from blood, collected in a trial of the OX40 agonist ivuxolimab. V is TRBV25-1 and J is TRBJ1-2; D not resolved. The sequence came from an adult with an advanced solid tumor such as melanoma, head and neck, liver or kidney cancer. In DNA, the CDR3 is TGTGCCAGCAGTCCCCTCGGCGGACGGGCTGGGGGCTACACCTTC. Translated: CASSPLGGRAGGYTF.